This entry lists 18 T cell receptor beta chains sequenced from one sample in a study of blood T cell repertoires in COVID-19. Profiling relied on immunoSEQ multiplex PCR, and the TCRdb table lists in-frame clones only, not all of them. The sample has 110,000 or so clones, 70% to 90% seen once. Sequenced sample: peripheral blood. These receptor sequences come from a man between 65 and 85 years old who had recovered from COVID-19.

The chain links TRBV4-2 to TRBJ2-1; TRBD2 aligns across 14 bases. The CDR3 runs 17 residues. The ends lost 3 bases at V and 8 bases at J; junction bases unmatched: 9. The germline V gene has CDR1 LGHNA and CDR2 YNFKEQ. CDR3 sequence (DNA): TGTGCCAGCAGCCATCAAGGACTAGCGGGAGGTCGCGATGAGCAGTTCTTC. Translation gives CASSHQGLAGGRDEQFF.

This chain joins TRBV19 and TRBJ1-2; TRBD1 matches at 8 bases. The CDR3 contains 13 residues. The germline V gene has CDR1 LNHDA and CDR2 SQIVND (reference sequence). The ends lost 6 bases at V and 7 bases at J; junction bases unmatched: 7. CDR3 DNA: TGTGCCAGTAGGACGACAGGGGAGGTTGGCTACACCTTC. Its protein product is CASRTTGEVGYTF. Filled out from reference TRBV19 and TRBJ1-2, the complete variable domain reads DGGITQSPKYLFRKEGQNVTLSCEQNLNHDAMYWYRQDPGQGLRLIYYSQIVNDFQKGDIAEGYSVSREKKESFPLTVTSAQKNPTAFYLCASRTTGEVGYTFGSGTRLTVV.

The chain uses TRBV28 and TRBJ2-7; 12 bases agree with TRBD1. Germline CDR1 and CDR2: MDHEN and SYDVKM. J gave up 6 bases and V 8 bases, and 11 bases lay outside the gene matches. There are 15 residues in the CDR3. The CDR3 reads CASSSKGQGAFEQYF. The CDR3 DNA sequence: TGTGCCAGCTCTTCTAAGGGACAGGGGGCCTTCGAGCAGTACTTC.

The CDR3 loop reads CASSPLLGELFF. The DNA for the CDR3 is TGTGCCAGCAGTCCCCTTTTGGGGGAGCTGTTTTTT. The chain couples TRBV12-3 or TRBV12-4 to TRBJ2-2; D not resolved. Deletions cut 5 bases from V and 8 bases from J, with 9 bases between. The CDR3 length is 12 residues.

The chain employs TRBV5-4 and TRBJ2-3; TRBD2 matches 9 bases. CDR1 is SGHNT, CDR2 YYREEE, per germline (reference sequence). The CDR3 has 15 residues. V lost 4 bases and J lost 2; bases outside the gene matches: 5. CDR3 sequence (DNA): TGTGCCAGCAGCCGCCGACTAGCGGACACAGATACGCAGTATTTT. Translating it yields CASSRRLADTDTQYF.

The rearrangement links TRBV7-8 to TRBJ2-7, with D possibly TRBD1 on 5 matching bases. Germline-derived CDR1 and CDR2 are SGHVS and FQNEAQ. CDR3 length: 17 residues. Trimming took off 1 base at V and 4 bases at J, with 20 bases between the two ends. This CDR3 reads CASSLVLHTGQGYEQYF. The CDR3 coding sequence is TGTGCCAGCAGCTTAGTGTTGCATACTGGTCAGGGTTACGAGCAGTACTTC.

This clone was detected only once. The chain is built from TRBV5-5 and TRBJ2-5, with 7 positions matching TRBD1. This CDR3 contains 14 residues. CDR1 and CDR2 (germline): SGHKS, YYEKEE (reference sequence). The trim removed 4 bases at V and 4 bases at J, leaving 7 bases unmatched. The chain's CDR3 is CASSDPAGGETQYF. CDR3 DNA: TGTGCCAGCAGCGACCCCGCAGGGGGAGAGACCCAGTACTTC.

The V call is TRBV29-1, the J call TRBJ2-3, with TRBD2 matching over 10 bases. From germline, CDR1 is SQVTM and CDR2 ANQGSEA. The CDR3 totals 14 residues. J was trimmed by 5 bases and V by 4 bases; bases with no gene match: 6. This CDR3 reads CSVVGTSVGDTQYF. The CDR3 region has the DNA TGCAGCGTTGTCGGGACTAGCGTTGGAGATACGCAGTATTTT.

V gene TRBV3-1 (or the pseudogene TRBV3-2) combines with J gene TRBJ2-7; 8 nucleotides match TRBD2. The CDR3 contains 13 residues. J lost 5 bases, V lost 4 bases, and 4 bases had no gene match. Germline CDR1 reads LGHDT; CDR2 reads YNNKEL (reference sequence). CDR3 DNA: TGTGCCAGCAGCCTGGGACTAGTGAACGAGCAGTACTTC. Protein sequence: CASSLGLVNEQYF.

The chain recombines TRBV7-9 with TRBJ1-4; D uncertain. Germline CDR1 SEHNR, CDR2 FQNEAQ (reference sequence). The CDR3 is 17 residues long. The ends were cut back, 1 base at V and 5 bases at J, with 17 bases in the middle. CDR3 loop: CASSLGATASGNEKLFF. The CDR3 DNA reads as TGTGCCAGCAGCTTAGGGGCAACTGCTTCGGGGAATGAAAAACTGTTTTTT. Full variable domain (missing parts from reference TRBV7-9 and TRBJ1-4): DTGVSQNPRHKITKRGQNVTFRCDPISEHNRLYWYRQTLGQGPEFLTYFQNEAQLEKSRLLSDRFSAERPKGSFSTLEIQRTEQGDSAMYLCASSLGATASGNEKLFFGSGTQLSVL.

CDR3: CASSQDPSGGEKLFF. DNA for the CDR3: TGTGCCAGCAGCCAAGACCCGAGCGGTGGTGAAAAACTGTTTTTT. The chain links TRBV4-2 to TRBJ1-4, with unresolved D. V was pared by 0 bases and J by 7 bases, with 12 bases between. The CDR3 is made up of 15 amino acids. Germline assignment: CDR1 LGHNA and CDR2 YNFKEQ.

DNA of the CDR3: TGCGCCAGCAGCTCAATCAGGGGTACTAACTATGGCTACACCTTC. Amino acids: CASSSIRGTNYGYTF. The genes are TRBV5-1 and TRBJ1-2, with a weak D call TRBD1 (6 bases). The CDR3 length is 15 residues. The ends were cut back, 3 bases at V and 0 bases at J, with 12 bases in the middle. Germline CDR1 SGHRS, CDR2 YFSETQ. Using reference TRBV5-1 and TRBJ1-2 for the parts outside the CDR3, the full variable domain is KAGVTQTPRYLIKTRGQQVTLSCSPISGHRSVSWYQQTPGQGLQFLFEYFSETQRNKGNFPGRFSGRQFSNSRSEMNVSTLELGDSALYLCASSSIRGTNYGYTFGSGTRLTVV.

The V gene is TRBV7-9, the J gene TRBJ2-2; possible D gene TRBD1, 6 bases. The germline gives CDR1 SEHNR, CDR2 FQNEAQ (reference sequence). V gave up 5 bases and J gave up 2 bases, with 15 bases separating them. The CDR3 is 16 residues long. The CDR3 DNA reads TGTGCCAGCAGCCCCTTCAGACAGGCTAACACCGGGGAGCTGTTTTTT. It yields the protein CASSPFRQANTGELFF.

The V and J genes are TRBV29-1 and TRBJ2-1, with no clear D. V lost 7 bases and J 6 bases, leaving 7 bases between the germline ends. Germline loops: CDR1 SQVTM, CDR2 ANQGSEA. There are 10 residues in the CDR3. DNA for the CDR3: TGCAGCGGTCGTAGCAATGAGCAGTTCTTC. The encoded protein is CSGRSNEQFF.

The genes are TRBV28 and TRBJ2-5; TRBD2 matches 7 bases. V dropped 2 bases and J dropped 5; count of bases not matched to a gene: 2. This CDR3 has 13 residues. Per germline, CDR1 MDHEN and CDR2 SYDVKM. Written as DNA, the CDR3 is TGTGCCAGCAGTTTAACTAGCGTTGAGACCCAGTACTTC. Its protein is CASSLTSVETQYF. The full variable domain, in which reference TRBV28 and TRBJ2-5 provide the parts outside the CDR3, is DVKVTQSSRYLVKRTGEKVFLECVQDMDHENMFWYRQDPGLGLRLIYFSYDVKMKEKGDIPEGYSVSREKKERFSLILESASTNQTSMYLCASSLTSVETQYFGPGTRLLVL.

The CDR3 DNA reads as TGTGCCAGCAGTACGGACACCCACGAGCAGTACTTC. Translating it yields CASSTDTHEQYF. The V gene is TRBV2, the J gene TRBJ2-7; possible D gene TRBD1, 5 bases. The length of the CDR3 is 12 residues. From germline, CDR1 is SNHLY and CDR2 FYNNEI. Between the trimmed V and J ends, which lost 5 bases and 5 bases, there was a span of 10 bases. Complete variable domain (other parts from reference TRBV2 and TRBJ2-7): EPEVTQTPSHQVTQMGQEVILRCVPISNHLYFYWYRQILGQKVEFLVSFYNNEISEKSEIFDDQFSVERPDGSNFTLKIRSTKLEDSAMYFCASSTDTHEQYFGPGTRLTVT.

The chain combines TRBV5-1 with TRBJ1-1, with 8 bases aligning to TRBD1. The CDR3 runs 15 residues. V trimming: 3 bases; J trimming: 4 bases; junction bases outside the gene matches: 8. CDR1 SGHRS and CDR2 YFSETQ come from the germline V gene. The CDR3 DNA follows: TGCGCCAGCAGCTCCGCAGGGGGCCCGCGCACTGAAGCTTTCTTT. This codes for CASSSAGGPRTEAFF.

This chain links TRBV7-8 with TRBJ2-5, with D possibly TRBD2 on 6 matching bases. Germline V gives CDR1 SGHVS, CDR2 FQNEAQ. The V gene lost 5 bases and the J gene lost 2 bases, with 9 bases spanning the gap. The CDR3 is made up of 13 amino acids. In DNA, the CDR3 is TGTGCCAGCAGCCGGGACTTTCAAGAGACCCAGTACTTC. It codes for CASSRDFQETQYF.